This TCR beta chain was captured by sequencing in a study of blood T cell repertoires in COVID-19. Study overall: Samples taken during acute and convalescent COVID-19 were collected in the United States, Italy and Spain. PBMCs, B-cell-depleted T cells, or T cells were the source of the cDNA or gDNA that made up the material.

Profiled with immunoSEQ multiplex PCR; TCRdb holds only in-frame clones, not every one. The sample records around 340,000 clones, approximately 82% being singletons. Sequenced material: peripheral blood. The origin of this receptor is a man between 25 and 39 years old with active or convalescent COVID-19.

This CDR3 is CASRGTESYNSPLHF. The DNA of the CDR3 is TGTGCCAGCCGTGGGACAGAGTCGTATAATTCACCCCTCCACTTT. The chain uses TRBV7-2 and TRBJ1-6; TRBD1 matches at 7 bases. Germline CDR1 is SGHTA and CDR2 is FQGNSA. V gave up 8 bases and J gave up 4 bases; unmatched junction bases: 8. CDR3 size: 15 residues.